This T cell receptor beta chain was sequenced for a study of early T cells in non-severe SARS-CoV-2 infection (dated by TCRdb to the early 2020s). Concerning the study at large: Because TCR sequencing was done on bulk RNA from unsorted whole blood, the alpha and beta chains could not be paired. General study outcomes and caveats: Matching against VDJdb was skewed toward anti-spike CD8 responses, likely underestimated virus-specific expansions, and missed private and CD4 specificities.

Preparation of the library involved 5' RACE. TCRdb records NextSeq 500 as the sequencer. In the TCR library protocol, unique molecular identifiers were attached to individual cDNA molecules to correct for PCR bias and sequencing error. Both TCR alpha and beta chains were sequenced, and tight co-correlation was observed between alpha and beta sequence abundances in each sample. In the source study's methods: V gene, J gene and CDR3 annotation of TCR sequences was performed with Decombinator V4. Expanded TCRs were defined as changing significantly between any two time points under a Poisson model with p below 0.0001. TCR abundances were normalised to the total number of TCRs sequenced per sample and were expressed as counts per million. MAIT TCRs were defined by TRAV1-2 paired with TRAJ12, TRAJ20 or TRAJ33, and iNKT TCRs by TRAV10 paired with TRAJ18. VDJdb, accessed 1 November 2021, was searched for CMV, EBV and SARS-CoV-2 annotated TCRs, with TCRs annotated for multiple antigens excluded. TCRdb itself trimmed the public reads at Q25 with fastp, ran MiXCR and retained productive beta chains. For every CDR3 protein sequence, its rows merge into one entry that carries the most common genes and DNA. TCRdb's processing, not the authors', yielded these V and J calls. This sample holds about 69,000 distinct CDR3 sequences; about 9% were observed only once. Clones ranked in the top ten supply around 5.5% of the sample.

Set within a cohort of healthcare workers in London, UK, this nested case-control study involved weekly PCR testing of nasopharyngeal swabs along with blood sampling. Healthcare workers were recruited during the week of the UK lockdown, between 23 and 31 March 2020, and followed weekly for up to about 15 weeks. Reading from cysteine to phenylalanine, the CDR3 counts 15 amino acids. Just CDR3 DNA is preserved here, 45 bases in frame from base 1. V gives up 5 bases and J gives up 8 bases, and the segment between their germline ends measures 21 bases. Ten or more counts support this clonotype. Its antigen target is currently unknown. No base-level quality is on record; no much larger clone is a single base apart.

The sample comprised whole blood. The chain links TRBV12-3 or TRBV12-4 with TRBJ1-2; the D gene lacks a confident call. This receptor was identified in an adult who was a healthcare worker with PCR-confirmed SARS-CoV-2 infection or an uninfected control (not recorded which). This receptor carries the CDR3 CASSVSATVGYGYTF. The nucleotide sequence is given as TGTGCCAGCAGTGTCTCCGCTACCGTCGGGTACGGCTACACCTTC.